The clone carrying this T cell receptor beta chain has a count of ten or more. Antigen unknown. V lost 4 bases to trimming and J lost 4 bases; unmatched junction nucleotides: 8. Germline CDR1 reads MGHRA; CDR2 reads YSYEKL. CDR3 length: 15 residues. General observations from the study: Tumor memory CD4+ T cell TCR gene usage clustered with blood and lymph node memory CD4+ cells and lymph node naive CD4+ cells. Larger-cohort validation covered only one TCR beta V-J rearrangement. Tumor-infiltrating Treg TCR alpha and beta sequences overlapped most with tumor naive CD4+ T cells, then blood naive.

The sorted Tregs were CD4+CD25+CD127-/low cells. Constant-region reverse primers amplified full-length variable regions, followed by semi-nested Nested Universal Primer A PCR. Each CDR3 protein is one row after TCRdb ran MiXCR on the 5' RACE reads. Here the sample spans under 45,000 distinct CDR3 sequences, under 25% being singletons. Sequencing input: Tregs sorted from blood. V gene TRBV4-1 combines with J gene TRBJ2-7; 9 bases are shared with TRBD1. The source of this sequence is a female donor with breast cancer. Written as DNA, the CDR3 is TGCGCCAGCAGCCCGCTTCCGGGACAGGGTTACGAGCAGTACTTC. This gives the protein CASSPLPGQGYEQYF.